Listed here are 30 T cell receptor beta chains from one sample, sequenced in a study of graft-versus-host responses after intestinal transplantation. Only in-frame clones appear in the TCRdb table, and some are missing; sequencing was by immunoSEQ multiplex PCR. Here the sample spans tens of thousands of clones, 80% to 95% being singletons. Their cognate antigens are unknown. Material: unstimulated CD4+ T cells sorted from spleen or lymph node cells, obtained before intestinal transplant. The source is a human donor who received an intestinal transplant.

The count of this clone is one. The chain joins TRBV5-6 to TRBJ1-5; D is perhaps TRBD1 (5 bases). The CDR3 length is 16 residues. CDR1 and CDR2 from the germline V gene are SGHDT and YYEEEE. Trimming took 5 bases from V and 9 from J, leaving 24 bases between them. The CDR3 loop reads CASSSTRRDGLGPQHF. The CDR3 bases are TGTGCCAGCAGTTCGACACGCCGGGACGGCCTGGGGCCCCAGCATTTT.

This clone was found once. V is TRBV4-1 and J is TRBJ1-2; no clear D. The CDR3 is 15 residues long. CDR1 is MGHRA and CDR2 is YSYEKL in the germline V gene. Between the trimmed V and J ends, which lost 1 base and 3 bases, there was a span of 12 bases. CDR3 sequence (DNA): TGCGCCAGCAGCCAAGGACCGCTCTCTTACTATGGCTACACCTTC. Its translation: CASSQGPLSYYGYTF.

The chain carries TRBV9 and TRBJ1-1, with D possibly being TRBD1 (5 bases). V shed 0 bases and J shed 3 bases, with 9 bases lying between them. Germline CDR1 SGDLS, CDR2 YYNGEE. CDR3 length: 14 residues. CDR3 loop: CASSVAGTHTEAFF. In nucleotides, the CDR3 is TGTGCCAGCAGCGTAGCGGGGACCCACACTGAAGCTTTCTTT.

V gene TRBV10-1 combines with J gene TRBJ1-5, with a weak D call TRBD1 (6 bases). V lost 3 bases to trimming and J lost 4 bases, with 13 bases between them. The CDR3 sequence is 15 residues long. CDR1 WNHNN and CDR2 SYGVQD come from the germline V gene (reference sequence). In nucleotides, the CDR3 is TGCGCCAGCAGTGATAAGGGGGGGACTAATCAGCCCCAGCATTTT. This gives the protein CASSDKGGTNQPQHF.

Here the CDR3 reads CASSQGQGARDEQFF. The CDR3 bases are TGTGCCAGCAGCCAAGGACAGGGGGCGCGGGATGAGCAGTTCTTC. This chain links TRBV7-6 with TRBJ2-1; 11 bases are a match to TRBD1. Looked up from germline, CDR1 is SGHVS and CDR2 is FNYEAQ. This CDR3 has 15 amino acids. After removal of 5 bases from V and 8 bases from J, the junction contained 8 bases not matched to a gene.

Only a few counts were recorded for this clone. Written as DNA, the CDR3 is TGCGCCACACGGGAACTAGCGGCTCAAGAGACCCAGTACTTC. Translating gives CATRELAAQETQYF. V usage is TRBV5-1 and J usage is TRBJ2-5, with 8 bases aligning to TRBD2. CDR1 and CDR2 from the germline V gene are SGHRS and YFSETQ. This CDR3 is 14 amino acids long. J was trimmed by 2 bases and V by 9 bases; bases with no gene match: 9.

The chain carries TRBV27 and TRBJ2-1; D is unresolved. Germline-derived CDR1 and CDR2 are MNHEY and SMNVEV (reference sequence). The CDR3 is 13 residues long. Between the trimmed V and J ends, which lost 4 bases and 9 bases, there was a span of 13 bases. The CDR3 loop is CASSYPSLGEQFF. The CDR3 nucleotides read TGTGCCAGCAGTTACCCTAGTTTGGGTGAGCAGTTCTTC.

The table lists this clone with a count of one. The chain carries TRBV27 and TRBJ1-6, with 7 bases that match TRBD1. The CDR3 contains 15 residues. V lost 3 bases and J lost 10; bases outside the gene matches: 9. CDR1 is MNHEY and CDR2 is SMNVEV in the germline V gene (reference sequence). CDR3 nucleotides: TGTGCCAGCAGTTTCGGTACAGGGGCAAGGTCACCCCTCCACTTT. It yields the protein CASSFGTGARSPLHF.

The chain couples TRBV7-3 to TRBJ2-3; tentative D call: TRBD1 (6 bases). Germline assignment: CDR1 SGHTA and CDR2 FQGTGA. CDR3 length equals 15 residues. The V gene lost 6 bases and the J gene lost 0 bases, with 13 bases spanning the gap. The CDR3 bases are TGTGCCAGCAGTCAGGAGACAGGAAGCACAGATACGCAGTATTTT. Amino acids: CASSQETGSTDTQYF.

This clone was picked up one time. This sequence joins TRBV5-1 and TRBJ1-4, with D possibly matching TRBD1 (6 bases). CDR3 length equals 13 residues. Germline V gene data show CDR1 as SGHRS and CDR2 as YFSETQ. Trimming removed 0 bases from V and 8 bases from J, with 8 bases in between. CDR3 nucleotide sequence: TGCGCCAGCAGCTTGGAGCAGGGGGAAAAACTGTTTTTT. Translation gives CASSLEQGEKLFF.

The chain couples TRBV19 to TRBJ2-5, with unresolved D. Trimming pared 7 bases from V and 2 bases from J, leaving 5 bases between. This CDR3 has 11 amino acids. Germline-derived CDR1 and CDR2 are LNHDA and SQIVND (reference sequence). The CDR3 coding sequence is TGTGCCAGTACCCCTCAAGAGACCCAGTACTTC. Its translation is CASTPQETQYF. The full variable domain, with the rest looked up from reference TRBV19 and TRBJ2-5, is DGGITQSPKYLFRKEGQNVTLSCEQNLNHDAMYWYRQDPGQGLRLIYYSQIVNDFQKGDIAEGYSVSREKKESFPLTVTSAQKNPTAFYLCASTPQETQYFGPGTRLLVL.

V usage is TRBV18 and J usage is TRBJ1-1; D is uncertain. CDR1 KGHSH and CDR2 LQKENI come from the germline V gene. This CDR3 comprises 15 residues. Deletions cut 2 bases from V and 3 bases from J, with 13 bases between. CDR3 sequence: CASSPSYPMDTEAFF. In DNA, the CDR3 is TGTGCCAGCTCACCATCCTACCCAATGGACACTGAAGCTTTCTTT.

The genes are TRBV5-1 and TRBJ1-5; TRBD1 agrees at 8 bases. Germline trimming cut 0 bases from V and 0 bases from J; bases unmatched to any gene: 8. CDR1 and CDR2 from the germline V gene are SGHRS and YFSETQ. CDR3 length equals 18 residues. The CDR3 protein is CASSLGDRINYSNQPQHF. The CDR3 DNA reads TGCGCCAGCAGCTTGGGGGACAGGATAAATTATAGCAATCAGCCCCAGCATTTT.

V usage is TRBV6-1 and J usage is TRBJ1-5; 10 bases agree with TRBD1. Germline lookup yields CDR1 MNHNS and CDR2 SASEGT. The CDR3 runs to 15 residues. V lost 5 bases and J lost 6; bases outside the gene matches: 7. CDR3 in amino acids: CASSRDRGRAQPQHF. Written as DNA, the CDR3 is TGTGCCAGCAGTCGCGACAGGGGGCGGGCTCAGCCCCAGCATTTT.

V gene TRBV20-1 combines with J gene TRBJ2-3, with D perhaps matching TRBD2 (5 bases). The germline V gene has CDR1 DFQATT and CDR2 SNEGSKA (reference sequence). Trimming left V 3 bases short and J 8 bases short, with 6 bases between. This CDR3 spans 10 amino acids. The CDR3 DNA is TGCAGTGCTAGCGCGGGTACGCAGTATTTT. Its translation is CSASAGTQYF.

The gene calls are TRBV29-1 and TRBJ1-2, with D unclear. CDR1 is SQVTM, CDR2 ANQGSEA, per germline. CDR3 length: 11 residues. V dropped 3 bases and J dropped 6 bases, with 8 bases sitting between them. In DNA, the CDR3 is TGCAGCGTTGACCGGGTGGATGGCTACACCTTC. Protein sequence: CSVDRVDGYTF. The complete variable domain, with remaining parts taken from reference TRBV29-1 and TRBJ1-2, reads SAVISQKPSRDICQRGTSLTIQCQVDSQVTMMFWYRQQPGQSLTLIATANQGSEATYESGFVIDKFPISRPNLTFSTLTVSNMSPEDSSIYLCSVDRVDGYTFGSGTRLTVV.

The rearrangement uses TRBV4-2 and TRBJ2-7, with 9 bases lining up with TRBD2. Germline V gives CDR1 LGHNA, CDR2 YNFKEQ. This CDR3 comprises 16 residues. V lost 1 base to trimming and J lost 0 bases; unmatched junction nucleotides: 4. The CDR3 loop is CASSQVPSGTSYEQYF. CDR3 coding DNA: TGTGCCAGCAGCCAAGTGCCTAGCGGGACCTCCTACGAGCAGTACTTC.

CDR3 sequence: CASSWGGQARDSYEQYF. The CDR3 region has the DNA TGCGCCAGCAGCTGGGGCGGACAGGCTAGGGACTCCTACGAGCAGTACTTC. This chain joins TRBV5-1 and TRBJ2-7; 7 bases are shared with TRBD1. J was trimmed by 0 bases and V by 3 bases; bases with no gene match: 12. The CDR3 runs to 17 residues. The germline gives CDR1 SGHRS, CDR2 YFSETQ.

The chain recombines TRBV10-1 with TRBJ2-1; 7 bases line up with TRBD2. Germline loops: CDR1 WNHNN, CDR2 SYGVQD (reference sequence). V shed 2 bases and J 4 bases; nucleotides not matched to a gene: 5. There are 15 residues in the CDR3. In nucleotides, the CDR3 is TGCGCCAGCAGTGAGCAAGCGGGGCTTTACAATGAGCAGTTCTTC. Translated: CASSEQAGLYNEQFF.

This clone occurred once. The CDR3 bases are TGCGCCAGCAGCCAAGATGAGAGGGGACCTGGAGAGACCCAGTACTTC. This sequence encodes CASSQDERGPGETQYF. The V gene is TRBV4-1, the J gene TRBJ2-5; D tentatively fits TRBD1 or TRBD2 (5 bases each). The V gene's germline CDR1 is MGHRA and CDR2 YSYEKL. V gave up 0 bases and J gave up 4 bases, with 15 bases separating them. The CDR3 is 16 amino acids.

The V gene is TRBV7-9, the J gene TRBJ2-3; the match to TRBD2 covers 7 bases. The CDR3 extends over 18 amino acids. Germline trimming cut 1 base from V and 2 bases from J; bases unmatched to any gene: 12. Germline values: CDR1 SEHNR, CDR2 FQNEAQ (reference sequence). The DNA of the CDR3 is TGTGCCAGCAGCTTAGTCGTCAGGTCGGGACTAACCACAGATACGCAGTATTTT. Its protein product is CASSLVVRSGLTTDTQYF.

V gene TRBV9 combines with J gene TRBJ1-1, with D hard to call. Germline CDR1 reads SGDLS; CDR2 reads YYNGEE. The CDR3 is 15 residues long. V was pared by 0 bases and J by 1 base, with 10 bases between. The CDR3 sequence is CASSVAEGRNTEAFF. In DNA, the CDR3 is TGTGCCAGCAGCGTAGCTGAGGGTAGGAACACTGAAGCTTTCTTT.

The chain joins TRBV6-5 to TRBJ1-2; 7 bases are a match to TRBD1. The CDR3 is 14 residues long. V shed 0 bases, J shed 4 bases, and the junction held 2 bases outside the gene matches. Germline V gene lookup returns CDR1 MNHEY and CDR2 SVGAGI. The CDR3, as DNA: TGTGCCAGCAGTTACTCACAGGGGTCCTATGGCTACACCTTC. Protein sequence: CASSYSQGSYGYTF.

The V gene is TRBV28, the J gene TRBJ1-4, with TRBD1 matching over 10 bases. This CDR3 contains 15 residues. CDR1 and CDR2 from the germline V gene are MDHEN and SYDVKM. After removal of 5 bases from V and 8 bases from J, the junction contained 8 bases not matched to a gene. The DNA for the CDR3 is TGTGCCAGCAGTAAAGACAGGGGGCCCTTGGAAAAACTGTTTTTT. Protein product: CASSKDRGPLEKLFF.

A single count supports this clone. The gene calls are TRBV6-1 and TRBJ2-7; TRBD1 agrees at 9 bases. Germline CDR1 is MNHNS and CDR2 is SASEGT. Trimming at V came to 5 bases and at J to 5 bases, leaving 7 bases not matched to a gene. The CDR3 consists of 14 residues. In DNA, the CDR3 is TGTGCCAGCAGTTTACAGGGGGCGCATGACGAGCAGTACTTC. It encodes CASSLQGAHDEQYF.

The V and J genes are TRBV5-4 and TRBJ2-1, with 15 bases fitting TRBD2. V lost 9 bases to trimming and J lost 6 bases; unmatched junction nucleotides: 7. The V gene's germline CDR1 is SGHNT and CDR2 YYREEE (reference sequence). This CDR3 comprises 15 residues. CDR3 coding DNA: TGTGCCACCCGACCGGGACTAGCGGGAGGCAATGAGCAGTTCTTC. This gives the protein CATRPGLAGGNEQFF. Supplemented by reference TRBV5-4 and TRBJ2-1, the full variable domain reads ETGVTQSPTHLIKTRGQQVTLRCSSQSGHNTVSWYQQALGQGPQFIFQYYREEENGRGNFPPRFSGLQFPNYSSELNVNALELDDSALYLCATRPGLAGGNEQFFGPGTRLTVL.

The rearrangement joins TRBV18 to TRBJ1-2; 11 bases are a match to TRBD1. The V and J ends lost 2 bases and 5 bases, in that order; junction bases with no gene match: 4. The germline V gene encodes CDR1 KGHSH and CDR2 LQKENI. The CDR3 sequence is 15 residues long. The CDR3 loop reads CASSPAGQGEYGYTF. The CDR3 DNA sequence: TGTGCCAGCTCACCAGCGGGACAGGGGGAGTATGGCTACACCTTC.

The count of this clone is one. The chain has TRBV5-1 and TRBJ2-3, with 7 nucleotides matching TRBD1. Per germline, CDR1 SGHRS and CDR2 YFSETQ. With V trimmed by 0 bases and J by 4 bases, 2 bases remained unmatched. CDR3 size: 14 residues. CDR3 sequence reads: CASSLGTGADTQYF. The CDR3 bases are TGCGCCAGCAGCTTGGGGACAGGCGCAGATACGCAGTATTTT.

The rearrangement links TRBV7-6 to TRBJ2-1; D unclear. This CDR3 has 12 amino acids. CDR1 and CDR2 from the germline V gene are SGHVS and FNYEAQ. V lost 1 base and J 8 bases, leaving 6 bases between the germline ends. CDR3 in DNA: TGTGCCAGCAGCTTAGTATCCCATGAGCAGTTCTTC. Its protein product is CASSLVSHEQFF.

The chain links TRBV10-2 to TRBJ1-2; TRBD1 is a possible D gene (6 bases). The CDR3 runs to 13 residues. V was clipped by 6 bases and J by 4 bases, with 12 bases between them. CDR1 is WSHSY and CDR2 is SAAADI in the germline V gene. The CDR3 nucleotides read TGCGCCAGCAGGGCGGACAGCGTCTATGGCTACACCTTC. Its protein is CASRADSVYGYTF.